This section outlines one TCR beta chain sequence together with its context. The data stem from a study of T cell changes during pregnancy in multiple sclerosis. The CDR3 runs to 16 residues. CDR1 is SEHNR, CDR2 FQNEAQ, per germline (reference sequence). V was cut by 4 bases and J by 1 base, with 16 bases left in between. The data were produced by immunoSEQ multiplex PCR, yet TCRdb's version contains in-frame clones alone and is incomplete. The sample yields around 50,000 clones, just over 90% seen once. The rearrangement links TRBV7-9 to TRBJ1-1; D remains unclear. The sequence derives from a female donor with multiple sclerosis, enrolled in a pregnancy study. The sequenced sample was CD8+ T cells from peripheral blood mononuclear cells, obtained in the second trimester of pregnancy. The CDR3 DNA reads TGTGCCAGCAGCTCCCGGGATTACGGGCGGAACACTGAAGCTTTCTTT. Protein: CASSSRDYGRNTEAFF.